This note documents a single T cell receptor (beta chain) sequence. The antigen it binds to is not known. There are no base qualities to consult, and no much larger clone falls within one base. This record comes from a study of shared clonotypes between healthy human individuals (dated by TCRdb to about 2020). Regarding the research as a whole: The cohort included three men and a couple of women between 18 and 49 years of age. To estimate repertoire size and how much clonotype sharing occurs between individuals, the study deeply sequenced the blood TCR repertoires of five healthy adults. To increase sequencing depth and limit assay-specific biases, different laboratories used diverse techniques to prepare libraries and sequence TCR repertoires. Per donor, leukapheresis produced somewhere between about 0.85 and 8.9 billion PBMCs. Results and caveats for the whole study, not just this receptor: Because the study included a small number of donors, the genetic and exposure-history diversity represented was limited. Sampling was restricted to blood, and TCR repertoires in tissues likely differ from the TCR repertoires found in blood. Based on pairwise subsampling, the degree of clonotype sharing among donors was expected to be affected by sequencing depth.

The germline V gene yields SGHRS for CDR1 and YFSETQ for CDR2. There are 16 amino acids in the CDR3, from cysteine to phenylalanine inclusive. The only DNA kept is the CDR3, 48 bases in frame from the first base. V loses 5 bases of germline sequence and J loses 1 base, and the interval between the two ends is 18 bases. Using the deep immunoSEQ assay, multiplex PCR amplified TCR CDR3 regions from genomic DNA. Genomic DNA extracted from each cell subset was distributed evenly over all wells of several immunoSEQ 96-well plates, and each plate served as one replicate. For unsorted PBMC, each replicate PCR was loaded with 300 ng genomic DNA, equivalent to tens of thousands of T cell genomes. Ten immunoSEQ deep assay plates were used to sequence unsorted PBMC genomic DNA. Purified libraries were quantified with a Qubit 3.0 fluorometer, sized on a Bioanalyzer 2100, and re-quantified with the KAPA Library Quantification kit. Every immunoSEQ 96-well plate was sequenced on a dedicated single-read 150-cycle Illumina NextSeq 550 flow cell. Turning to the authors' computational methods: The immunoSEQ output contained only junctional sequences without quality scores, so filtering could not match that applied to full-length reads. To assign V/J genes and CDR3, sequences were annotated against IMGT germline references using PyIR, a Python wrapper for IgBLAST v1.9. Reads were removed for weak V/J assignments (E-value above 1e-6), missing CDR3, stop codons, out-of-frame junctions, or ambiguous translated residues. V3J clonotypes were defined as sequences sharing the same inferred V gene, J gene, and CDR3 amino acid sequence. The percentage overlap between two repertoires was calculated by dividing the number of shared unique clonotypes by the size of the smaller repertoire. Repertoire richness was assessed with RTK rarefaction, the Chao1 estimator, and Recon v2.1 estimates of unobserved clonotypes. Sourced from immuneACCESS, this table was stored by TCRdb with only in-frame sequences that have V and J called. A share of the clones is absent; for the studies checked, an unresolved V gene accounts for under half, and the remainder has no known explanation. The DNA gave D and trimming, while V, J and clone size come from that table. In all, the sample holds some 490,000 clones, and about 84% of those were seen once. Together, the top ten hold approximately 11% of the sample.

The donors were healthy, HIV-negative adults with no recently reported acute infections or vaccinations. Every donor was a Caucasian adult living in Nashville, Tennessee, USA. For unsorted samples, about 87 million PBMCs were counted, and genomic DNA was extracted using the QIAamp DNA Blood Mini kit. Blood was obtained by leukapheresis, after which PBMCs were separated by Ficoll-Histopaque density gradient centrifugation and cryopreserved in liquid nitrogen vapor phase. The chain is encoded by TRBV5-1 joined to TRBJ1-1, with the D segment identity uncertain. The material sequenced was PBMCs. This TCR derives from a woman in her forties in good health. Some clones in this sample may be carry-over from other donors' samples. DNA sequence: TGCGCCAGCAGAATTGGGTTGTCCACTACGAACACTGAAGCTTTCTTT. Translated, it gives CASRIGLSTTNTEAFF.